The 2 T cell receptor beta chains given below trace back to one sample, sequenced in a study of tumor-infiltrating lymphocytes in localized non-small cell lung cancer. Using immunoSEQ multiplex PCR, the repertoire was profiled, and TCRdb retains in-frame clones only, with some absent. The sample consists of about 7,100 clones, over 60% of them appearing once. The sample was uninvolved lung tissue not adjacent to the tumor. The source is a human donor with non-small cell lung cancer.

V gene TRBV7-2 combines with J gene TRBJ1-1; 7 bases map to TRBD1. The CDR3 loop spans 14 amino acids. Germline lookup yields CDR1 SGHTA and CDR2 FQGNSA. V was pared by 6 bases and J by 1 base, with 5 bases of the junction left unmatched. The CDR3 reads CASRVTGANTEAFF. For the CDR3, the DNA is TGTGCCAGCAGGGTTACAGGGGCGAACACTGAAGCTTTCTTT.

This clone has just a few counts. This chain links TRBV5-4 with TRBJ2-1; possibly TRBD1 for D (5 bases). The CDR3 has 11 amino acids. Trimming removed 5 bases at V and 13 bases at J, with 13 bases between. Germline values: CDR1 SGHNT, CDR2 YYREEE (reference sequence). CDR3 in DNA: TGTGCCAGCAGTATGGGGCCCTCCCAGTTCTTC. Translation: CASSMGPSQFF.